The clone carrying this T cell receptor (beta chain) occurred a few times. Its antigen is not known. The CDR3 has 16 residues. The germline V gene encodes CDR1 SNHLY and CDR2 FYNNEI. Trimming took 0 bases from V and 0 from J, leaving 10 bases between them. This sample was included in a study of cytomegalovirus exposure and HLA in healthy donors. Notes on the study in general: A later analysis by the authors found several of the most significant clusters apparently linked to common viral pathogens. High sensitivity and specificity were reportedly achieved when the classifier diagnosed cytomegalovirus status. Productive status was seen about 87% or about 30% of the time for most TCR beta V segments in an earlier analysis.

Researchers ran the PCR with 60 Vbeta and 13 Jbeta primers. Using immunoSEQ multiplex PCR, the repertoire was profiled, and TCRdb retains in-frame clones only, with some absent. In the table there are around 200,000 clones, more than 80% of which are singletons. Each of the donors was a healthy bone marrow donor. The gene calls are TRBV2 and TRBJ2-3; D remains ambiguous. Material: PBMCs. This clonotype was sampled from a boy younger than 18 in good health and CMV-seronegative. CDR3 bases: TGTGCCAGCAGTGAAGCCGTAAGGCGGAGCACAGATACGCAGTATTTT. Amino acid sequence: CASSEAVRRSTDTQYF.